A single sample gave rise to the 12 T cell receptor beta chains below, sequenced in a study of blood T cells in healthy people across ages. A J-beta primer mix and a sample-barcoded 5' primer were used in a second PCR of about 7 to 12 cycles. TCRdb recomputed calls from the 5' RACE reads with MiXCR, one row per CDR3 protein. The data hold around 1,100,000 distinct CDR3 sequences, with around two fifths observed a single time. Input material: blood. These receptors all stem from a man between 18 and 29 years old in good health.

This clonotype was seen only a few times. The V call is TRBV20-1, the J call TRBJ2-1; TRBD1 or TRBD2 may be the D gene (5 bases each). With 3 bases removed from V and 8 bases from J, the gap between germline ends came to 11 bases. Germline V gene data show CDR1 as DFQATT and CDR2 as SNEGSKA (reference sequence). The CDR3 runs 12 residues. The CDR3 reads CSASGAGDEQFF. The CDR3 DNA reads TGCAGTGCTAGCGGGGCCGGGGATGAGCAGTTCTTC.

The CDR3 DNA sequence: TGTGCCAGCAGGTATACCGGGACAGGGCTTACCAAAAACATTCAGTACTTC. This gives the protein CASRYTGTGLTKNIQYF. The chain combines TRBV6-6 with TRBJ2-7, with 9 positions matching TRBD1. Near its end, the DNA agrees better with TRBJ2-4, so the J call may be wrong. This CDR3 has 17 amino acids. Germline V lookup: CDR1 MNHNY, CDR2 SVGAGI (reference sequence).

This clonotype showed up many times. The V and J genes are TRBV29-1 and TRBJ2-3; D uncertain. Trimming stripped 0 bases from V and 3 bases from J, with 10 bases between. This CDR3 contains 14 residues. From germline, CDR1 is SQVTM and CDR2 ANQGSEA. The CDR3 spells CSVEDPGSTDTQYF. Written as DNA, the CDR3 is TGCAGCGTTGAAGATCCCGGTAGTACAGATACGCAGTATTTT.

This clonotype was detected many times. This chain connects TRBV9 to TRBJ1-2; TRBD1 matches 7 bases. V shed 0 bases, J shed 7 bases, and the junction held 3 bases outside the gene matches. CDR3 size: 13 residues. Germline-derived CDR1 and CDR2 are SGDLS and YYNGEE. The CDR3 region has the DNA TGTGCCAGCAGCGTAGGACAGGGAGGTGGCTACACCTTC. Protein product: CASSVGQGGGYTF.

This clonotype was seen a few times. The chain carries TRBV5-1 and TRBJ1-2, with 8 bases aligning to TRBD1. Germline CDR1 and CDR2: SGHRS and YFSETQ. Trimming cost V 0 bases and J 0 bases; bases outside gene matches: 4. The CDR3 contains 16 residues. CDR3 in DNA: TGCGCCAGCAGCTTGGATTCAGGGGGCGCTAACTATGGCTACACCTTC. Amino acid sequence: CASSLDSGGANYGYTF.

This clonotype has only a few counts. The chain combines TRBV12-3 or TRBV12-4 with TRBJ2-7; the D is unclear. Trimming shortened V by 2 bases and J by 7 bases, and 9 bases separated the two germline ends. This CDR3 region has 12 residues. This CDR3 reads CASSLMRWEQYF. The CDR3 nucleotides read TGTGCCAGCAGTTTAATGAGGTGGGAGCAGTACTTC.

The chain uses TRBV9 and TRBJ1-2, with D possibly matching TRBD1 (5 bases). CDR1 and CDR2 from the germline V gene are SGDLS and YYNGEE. The V end lost 4 bases, the J end lost 5 bases, and 21 bases lay between the germline ends. The CDR3 consists of 16 residues. CDR3 sequence: CASSPGSGRRPYGYTF. The CDR3 DNA reads TGTGCCAGCAGCCCCGGATCGGGACGACGCCCGTATGGCTACACCTTC.

Remarks on this clonotype: One junction end does not reproduce the germline sequence, and a read error may be involved. This chain uses TRBV7-2 with TRBJ2-1; D not resolved. There are 15 residues in the CDR3. CDR1 and CDR2 (germline): SGHTA, FQGNSA. DNA of the CDR3: TGTGCCAACAGCTTAGGTTCGTCCAGTTACAATGAGCAGTTCTTC. Translating gives CANSLGSSSYNEQFF. Variable domain in full (rest from reference TRBV7-2 and TRBJ2-1): GAGVSQSPSNKVTEKGKDVELRCDPISGHTALYWYRQSLGQGLEFLIYFQGNSAPDKSGLPSDRFSAERTGGSVSTLTIQRTQQEDSAVYLCANSLGSSSYNEQFFGPGTRLTVL.

The chain employs TRBV2 and TRBJ2-4; D gene uncertain. The J call could be wrong; TRBJ2-7 is a better fit for the DNA end. The CDR3 spans 13 residues. CDR1 is SNHLY, CDR2 FYNNEI, per germline. CDR3 nucleotides: TGTGCCAGCAGTGTACGCGTGCCCTACGAGCAGTACTTC. Translation: CASSVRVPYEQYF.

This chain connects TRBV25-1 to TRBJ1-1; 8 bases are shared with TRBD1. CDR1 and CDR2 from the germline V gene are MGHDK and SYGVNS. There are 12 residues in the CDR3. J was trimmed by 12 bases and V by 11 bases; bases with no gene match: 14. CDR3 amino acids: CAAHFSTGETFF. DNA for the CDR3: TGTGCCGCACATTTTTCGACAGGGGAAACTTTCTTT.

The chain carries TRBV20-1 and TRBJ2-1; D uncertain. The CDR3 extends over 14 amino acids. Trimming cost V 3 bases and J 7 bases, with 16 bases left between them. Germline CDR1 is DFQATT and CDR2 is SNEGSKA (reference sequence). The CDR3 region has the DNA TGCAGTGCTAGGGTCCCCTGGGGAAAAAATGAGCAGTTCTTC. Amino acid sequence: CSARVPWGKNEQFF.

The J gene is TRBJ2-1, the V gene TRBV14; tentatively, D is TRBD1 or TRBD2 (5 bases each). V lost 6 bases and J 14 bases, leaving 23 bases between the germline ends. Germline V gives CDR1 SGHDN, CDR2 FVKESK. CDR3 length: 14 amino acids. DNA for the CDR3: TGTGCCAGCAGTTTGGGACGTCAAGCTGGACCCAAGTTCTTC. Translation gives CASSLGRQAGPKFF.